This T cell receptor (beta chain) is from a study of shared clonotypes between healthy human individuals. Findings and caveats of the study: Lower generation probabilities were found for non-shared clonotypes than for those shared by all four donors.

The assay ran at deep level. Once extracted for a subset, genomic DNA was divided evenly among several immunoSEQ plates. Per sorted-subset replicate PCR, input was approximately 200 ng DNA, representing roughly 30,000 T cell genomes. Using immunoSEQ multiplex PCR, the repertoire was profiled, and TCRdb retains in-frame clones only, with some absent. The sample yields about 610,000 clones, about 96% seen once. On this clone: Its antigen is as yet unknown.

Naive CD8 cells comprised CD45RO-negative, CCR7-positively selected cells, excluding terminally differentiated effector memory CD45RA+ cells. Germline CDR1 reads ENHRY; CDR2 reads SYGVKD. V was pared by 6 bases and J by 9 bases, with 4 bases of the junction left unmatched. This CDR3 is built from 14 residues. Source material: naive CD8+ T cells sorted from blood. This TCR derives from a woman aged 25 to 45 in good health. The V gene is TRBV10-3, the J gene TRBJ2-1, with TRBD2 identical over 14 bases. This CDR3 reads CAIRGTSGSSEQFF. The CDR3 coding sequence is TGTGCCATCAGAGGGACTAGCGGGAGCTCTGAGCAGTTCTTC.